This entry lists 23 T cell receptor beta chains sequenced from one sample in a study of beta chain features in type 1 diabetes. Sequencing targeted expressed TCRB transcripts, as all isolated RNA had been reverse transcribed. Data came from immunoSEQ multiplex PCR; TCRdb stores just in-frame clones and leaves some out. The data contain tens of thousands of clones, around half of them seen just once; the ten biggest clones take up 2% to 3%. The antigens for these receptors are not known. Study-level results: Among all four CD4+ subsets, Type 1 diabetes patients had TCRB CDR3s that were moderately but significantly shorter.

Source material: Tregs from blood. Receptors were obtained from a middle-aged woman with type 1 diabetes.

CDR3 DNA sequence: TGTGCCAGCAGCTCGACAGGGAGCACCGGGGAGCTGTTTTTT. Encoded protein: CASSSTGSTGELFF. The V call is TRBV9, the J call TRBJ2-2, with 7 nucleotides matching TRBD1. The germline gives CDR1 SGDLS, CDR2 YYNGEE. CDR3 length equals 14 residues. The junction had 4 bases not matched to a gene; V was cut back by 4 bases and J by 4 bases.

This clone was counted between two and nine times. CDR3 protein: CASTPPVSVHGYTF. The DNA for the CDR3 is TGTGCCAGCACCCCTCCGGTTTCGGTACATGGCTACACCTTC. V gene TRBV28 combines with J gene TRBJ1-2; D ambiguous. The CDR3 consists of 14 residues. Germline lookup yields CDR1 MDHEN and CDR2 SYDVKM. Trimming took off 7 bases at V and 6 bases at J, with 18 bases between the two ends.

V and J are TRBV6-1 and TRBJ1-6, with D perhaps TRBD1 (6 bases). The V end was cut by 4 bases, the J end by 10 bases, with 23 bases between. The CDR3 totals 17 residues. CDR1 and CDR2 (germline): MNHNS, SASEGT. CDR3 coding DNA: TGTGCCAGCAGTGTCACCCGACTGGACAGTCTCGGATCACCCCTCCACTTT. Protein product: CASSVTRLDSLGSPLHF.

CDR3 amino acids: CASSLRDRGPRGTEAFF. CDR3 DNA sequence: TGTGCCAGCAGTTTAAGGGACAGGGGACCCAGGGGAACTGAAGCTTTCTTT. The chain employs TRBV28 and TRBJ1-1; 10 bases are shared with TRBD1. The CDR3 contains 17 residues. Germline V CDR1 and CDR2: MDHEN, SYDVKM. With 2 bases clipped from V and 5 bases from J, the junction kept 11 bases outside the gene matches.

This clone has only a few counts. The CDR3 DNA reads as TGTGCCAGCAGGATTACAGGGGGCGTCTCCTACGAGCAGTACTTC. Protein product: CASRITGGVSYEQYF. V usage is TRBV6-6 and J usage is TRBJ2-7; 9 bases align to TRBD1. V shed 6 bases and J 0 bases; nucleotides not matched to a gene: 6. The germline V gene has CDR1 MNHNY and CDR2 SVGAGI (reference sequence). The CDR3 is 15 amino acids.

This clone appeared a few times. This chain links TRBV2 with TRBJ1-6, with D perhaps TRBD1 (6 bases). The germline V gene encodes CDR1 SNHLY and CDR2 FYNNEI. The CDR3 loop spans 14 amino acids. Trimming cost V 5 bases and J 10 bases, with 15 bases left between them. For the CDR3, the DNA is TGTGCCAGCAGTTACAGGGTAACGTGGTCACCCCTCCACTTT. It codes for CASSYRVTWSPLHF.

The chain employs TRBV7-2 and TRBJ1-1; 9 bases match TRBD1. CDR1 is SGHTA and CDR2 is FQGNSA in the germline V gene. The CDR3 length is 16 residues. V lost 5 bases and J lost 7; bases outside the gene matches: 14. The CDR3 DNA reads TGTGCCAGCAGCCGTGGAAGGACAGGGGTCTTCCGTGAAGCTTTCTTT. Amino acids: CASSRGRTGVFREAFF.

The CDR3 spells CASSGDINSPLHF. DNA for the CDR3: TGTGCCAGCAGCGGCGACATCAATTCACCCCTCCACTTT. The V and J genes are TRBV9 and TRBJ1-6; D remains unclear. Trimming cost V 3 bases and J 7 bases, with 8 bases left between them. The CDR3 spans 13 residues. The germline gives CDR1 SGDLS, CDR2 YYNGEE.

The V gene is TRBV7-2, the J gene TRBJ2-7; TRBD2 might be the D (5 bases). CDR1 and CDR2 (germline): SGHTA, FQGNSA. This CDR3 comprises 13 residues. V was cut by 5 bases and J by 5 bases, with 13 bases left in between. CDR3 bases: TGTGCCAGCAGCCTCAGAGGGTTTAACGAGCAGTACTTC. Translated: CASSLRGFNEQYF.

This chain connects TRBV5-4 to TRBJ2-2, with 14 positions matching TRBD2. Germline V CDR1 and CDR2: SGHNT, YYREEE (reference sequence). The CDR3 totals 16 residues. V was pared by 4 bases and J by 4 bases, with 3 bases of the junction left unmatched. The CDR3 bases are TGTGCCAGCAGCCCCGGGACTAGCGGGGGCACCGGGGAGCTGTTTTTT. Protein sequence: CASSPGTSGGTGELFF. Based on the CDR3 plus reference TRBV5-4 and TRBJ2-2, the full variable domain is ETGVTQSPTHLIKTRGQQVTLRCSSQSGHNTVSWYQQALGQGPQFIFQYYREEENGRGNFPPRFSGLQFPNYSSELNVNALELDDSALYLCASSPGTSGGTGELFFGEGSRLTVL.

The chain couples TRBV29-1 to TRBJ2-7; 11 bases fit TRBD2. J gave up 7 bases and V 6 bases, and 17 bases lay outside the gene matches. CDR1 is SQVTM and CDR2 is ANQGSEA in the germline V gene. The length of the CDR3 is 16 residues. The CDR3 sequence: CSVRGEILAGVGEQYF. CDR3 nucleotide sequence: TGCAGCGTCAGAGGGGAGATACTAGCGGGAGTTGGGGAGCAGTACTTC.

V gene TRBV5-8 combines with J gene TRBJ1-1, with D unclear. Trimming cost V 7 bases and J 3 bases, with 4 bases left between them. The V gene's germline CDR1 is SGHTS and CDR2 YDEGEE. The CDR3 runs 10 residues. The CDR3 sequence: CASYYTEAFF. CDR3 DNA sequence: TGTGCCAGCTATTACACTGAAGCTTTCTTT. Based on the CDR3 plus reference TRBV5-8 and TRBJ1-1, the full variable domain is EAGVTQSPTHLIKTRGQQATLRCSPISGHTSVYWYQQALGLGLQFLLWYDEGEERNRGNFPPRFSGRQFPNYSSELNVNALELEDSALYLCASYYTEAFFGQGTRLTVV.

V and J are TRBV11-1 and TRBJ1-1, with a possible D match to TRBD1 (6 bases). CDR1 and CDR2 from the germline V gene are SGHAT and FQDESV (reference sequence). The CDR3 runs 12 residues. The V and J ends lost 5 bases and 5 bases respectively, with 9 bases between them. DNA of the CDR3: TGTGCCAGCAGCCGGACAGCTACTGAAGCTTTCTTT. Translation gives CASSRTATEAFF. Full variable domain (outside the CDR3, taken from reference TRBV11-1 and TRBJ1-1): EAEVAQSPRYKITEKSQAVAFWCDPISGHATLYWYRQILGQGPELLVQFQDESVVDDSQLPKDRFSAERLKGVDSTLKIQPAELGDSAMYLCASSRTATEAFFGQGTRLTVV.

For the CDR3, the DNA is TGTGCCAGTAGTTCTAGGACAGGGACCTACGAGCAGTACTTC. Its protein is CASSSRTGTYEQYF. The chain uses TRBV19 and TRBJ2-5; 8 bases map to TRBD1. Gene TRBJ2-7 matches the end of the DNA better, so the J call may be wrong. The CDR3 runs 14 residues. Germline CDR1 and CDR2: LNHDA and SQIVND (reference sequence).

This clone showed up just a few times. This chain joins TRBV28 and TRBJ1-4; D unclear. This CDR3 spans 12 amino acids. Germline loops: CDR1 MDHEN, CDR2 SYDVKM. Trimming cost V 9 bases and J 8 bases, with 13 bases left between them. CDR3 sequence reads: CASKEGDEKLFF. CDR3 nucleotides: TGTGCCAGTAAAGAGGGCGACGAAAAACTGTTTTTT.

The chain carries TRBV5-4 and TRBJ2-1, with 7 positions matching TRBD2. This CDR3 spans 15 amino acids. The V segment lost 4 bases and the J segment 3 bases; nucleotides outside the gene matches: 7. Germline-derived CDR1 and CDR2 are SGHNT and YYREEE (reference sequence). This chain's CDR3 is CASSAQASGYNEQFF. The DNA for the CDR3 is TGTGCCAGCAGCGCCCAGGCTAGCGGCTACAATGAGCAGTTCTTC.

The chain employs TRBV5-1 and TRBJ2-2, with D maybe TRBD1 (5 bases). Germline loops: CDR1 SGHRS, CDR2 YFSETQ. Trimming removed 2 bases at V and 5 bases at J, with 16 bases between. The CDR3 totals 16 residues. This CDR3 reads CASSFGLGRRTGELFF. The CDR3 DNA sequence: TGCGCCAGCAGCTTTGGCTTGGGGCGAAGGACCGGGGAGCTGTTTTTT. Based on the CDR3 plus reference TRBV5-1 and TRBJ2-2, the full variable domain is KAGVTQTPRYLIKTRGQQVTLSCSPISGHRSVSWYQQTPGQGLQFLFEYFSETQRNKGNFPGRFSGRQFSNSRSEMNVSTLELGDSALYLCASSFGLGRRTGELFFGEGSRLTVL.

The chain links TRBV5-5 to TRBJ2-5; possible D gene TRBD2, 6 bases. Trimming took 0 bases from V and 2 from J, leaving 17 bases between them. The CDR3 totals 17 residues. The germline V gene has CDR1 SGHKS and CDR2 YYEKEE (reference sequence). DNA for the CDR3: TGTGCCAGCAGCTTGGGGACTAATCCAGGGTATCAAGAGACCCAGTACTTC. This sequence encodes CASSLGTNPGYQETQYF.

This clone showed up just once. The chain links TRBV6-6 to TRBJ1-1, with 7 bases lining up with TRBD1. The CDR3 is made up of 15 amino acids. Trimming at V came to 7 bases and at J to 4 bases, leaving 12 bases not matched to a gene. CDR1 is MNHNY and CDR2 is SVGAGI in the germline V gene (reference sequence). The CDR3: CASISGGGGVTEAFF. The CDR3, as DNA: TGTGCCAGCATTTCGGGTGGAGGGGGCGTCACTGAAGCTTTCTTT.

The J gene is TRBJ1-4, the V gene TRBV5-1, with D tentatively TRBD1 (5 bases). The germline gives CDR1 SGHRS, CDR2 YFSETQ. V gave up 4 bases and J gave up 7 bases, with 20 bases separating them. CDR3 length: 16 residues. CDR3 nucleotide sequence: TGCGCCAGCAGCCTTCTTAAGGGAAGGGGCGGTGAAAAACTGTTTTTT. As protein: CASSLLKGRGGEKLFF.

This clone has only a few counts. The chain uses TRBV7-3 and TRBJ1-1; D may be TRBD1 (6 bases). CDR1 and CDR2 from the germline V gene are SGHTA and FQGTGA. This CDR3 region has 13 residues. Trimming shortened V by 2 bases and J by 8 bases, and 12 bases separated the two germline ends. Here the CDR3 reads CASSLVAGTEAFF. The CDR3 DNA follows: TGTGCCAGCAGCTTAGTTGCCGGGACAGAAGCTTTCTTT.

This rearrangement joins TRBV7-9 to TRBJ1-1, with 7 bases matching TRBD1. This CDR3 has 13 residues. With V trimmed by 2 bases and J by 4 bases, 1 base remained unmatched. CDR1 is SEHNR and CDR2 is FQNEAQ in the germline V gene (reference sequence). The CDR3, as DNA: TGTGCCAGCAGCTTACAGGGGGGCACTGAAGCTTTCTTT. Translating gives CASSLQGGTEAFF.

The genes are TRBV6-6 and TRBJ2-5; D gene unclear. V lost 7 bases and J 4 bases, leaving 22 bases between the germline ends. CDR1 is MNHNY and CDR2 is SVGAGI in the germline V gene (reference sequence). The CDR3 is 16 amino acids. In DNA, the CDR3 is TGTGCCAGCACCCAAAGCATTGACACGGTGGCAGAGACCCAGTACTTC. This encodes CASTQSIDTVAETQYF.